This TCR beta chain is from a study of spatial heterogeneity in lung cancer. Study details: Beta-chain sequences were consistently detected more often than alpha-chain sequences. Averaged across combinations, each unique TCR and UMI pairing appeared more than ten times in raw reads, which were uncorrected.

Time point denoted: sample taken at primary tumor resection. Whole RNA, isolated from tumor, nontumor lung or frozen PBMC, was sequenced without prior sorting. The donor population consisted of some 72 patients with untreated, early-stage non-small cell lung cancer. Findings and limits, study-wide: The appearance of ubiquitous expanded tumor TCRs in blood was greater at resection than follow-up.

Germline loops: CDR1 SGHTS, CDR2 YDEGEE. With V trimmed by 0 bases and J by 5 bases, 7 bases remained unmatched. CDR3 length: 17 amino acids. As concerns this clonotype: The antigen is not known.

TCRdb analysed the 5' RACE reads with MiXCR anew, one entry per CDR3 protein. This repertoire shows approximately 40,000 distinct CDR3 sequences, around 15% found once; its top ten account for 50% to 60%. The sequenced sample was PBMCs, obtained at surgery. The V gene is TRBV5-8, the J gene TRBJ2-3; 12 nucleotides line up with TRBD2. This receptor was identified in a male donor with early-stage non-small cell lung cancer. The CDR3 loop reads CASSLARLAGVLDTQYF. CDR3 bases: TGTGCCAGCAGCTTGGCGAGACTAGCGGGAGTATTAGATACGCAGTATTTT.